Presented here are 3 T cell receptor beta chains from one specimen sequenced in a study of a mutant IDH1 vaccine in newly diagnosed glioma. The assay was immunoSEQ multiplex PCR, and TCRdb's table has in-frame clones only and misses some. The sample gives around 37,000 clones, about nine tenths of which show up once; 15% to 20% is in the top ten. Time point in this sample: baseline, week 1 (first vaccination visit). Treatment of the sample: pre-vaccination baseline after standard-of-care therapy. The sequencing here drew on PBMCs, taken from a glioma patient treated with radiotherapy, temozolomide or both. Receptor source: a man aged 18 to 29 with glioma.

The rearrangement uses TRBV30 and TRBJ1-3; D call uncertain. Trimming left V 4 bases short and J 4 bases short, with 5 bases between. Germline V gene lookup returns CDR1 GTSNPN and CDR2 SVGIG (reference sequence). CDR3 size: 11 residues. CDR3 in amino acids: CAWTTGNTIYF. The DNA of the CDR3 is TGTGCCTGGACTACCGGAAACACCATATATTTT.

The chain couples TRBV6-1 to TRBJ2-7; D may correspond to TRBD1 or TRBD2 (5 bases each). The CDR3 is 13 residues long. Deletions cut 5 bases from V and 6 bases from J, with 14 bases between. From germline, CDR1 is MNHNS and CDR2 SASEGT. DNA for the CDR3: TGTGCCAGCAGTCGGGACCCTAGCCGCGAGCAGTACTTC. Its protein product is CASSRDPSREQYF.

In DNA, the CDR3 is TGTGCCTGGAGTGCGACCTTGGAGCATCAGCCCCAGCATTTT. Translation gives CAWSATLEHQPQHF. This chain joins TRBV30 and TRBJ1-5; D is unclear. Germline V gives CDR1 GTSNPN, CDR2 SVGIG (reference sequence). Trimming removed 1 base at V and 5 bases at J, with 12 bases between. There are 14 residues in the CDR3.